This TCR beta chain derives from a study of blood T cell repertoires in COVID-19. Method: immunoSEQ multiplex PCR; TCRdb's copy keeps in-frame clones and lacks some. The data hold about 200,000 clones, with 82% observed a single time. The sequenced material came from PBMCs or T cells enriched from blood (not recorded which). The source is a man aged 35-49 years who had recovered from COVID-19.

In nucleotides, the CDR3 is TGTGCCAGTAGCCGCTTCGCGTCGAGCTCTGGAAACACCATATATTTT. Its translation is CASSRFASSSGNTIYF. The rearrangement joins TRBV19 to TRBJ1-3; D not certain. Germline V gene data show CDR1 as LNHDA and CDR2 as SQIVND (reference sequence). The CDR3 runs to 16 residues. Trimming removed 6 bases at V and 0 bases at J, with 15 bases between.